The entry that follows covers one T cell receptor beta chain sequence. This record belongs to a study of shared clonotypes between healthy human individuals. J was trimmed by 1 base and V by 4 bases; bases with no gene match: 7. The CDR3 is 15 amino acids. Germline V gene data show CDR1 as KGHSH and CDR2 as LQKENI. The test was conducted at deep level. Only in-frame clones appear in the TCRdb table, and some are missing; sequencing was by immunoSEQ multiplex PCR. The table records some 2,400,000 clones, approximately 94% of them present only once. The sequence was collected from a man aged 18-30 years in good health. The chain couples TRBV18 to TRBJ2-7, with 7 bases aligning to TRBD1. The specimen was naive CD4+ T cells sorted from blood. As to subset: CD45RA+ positively selected. The CDR3 DNA reads TGTGCCAGCTCACAAGCCGGGACAGTATCCTACGAGCAGTACTTC. Protein product: CASSQAGTVSYEQYF.